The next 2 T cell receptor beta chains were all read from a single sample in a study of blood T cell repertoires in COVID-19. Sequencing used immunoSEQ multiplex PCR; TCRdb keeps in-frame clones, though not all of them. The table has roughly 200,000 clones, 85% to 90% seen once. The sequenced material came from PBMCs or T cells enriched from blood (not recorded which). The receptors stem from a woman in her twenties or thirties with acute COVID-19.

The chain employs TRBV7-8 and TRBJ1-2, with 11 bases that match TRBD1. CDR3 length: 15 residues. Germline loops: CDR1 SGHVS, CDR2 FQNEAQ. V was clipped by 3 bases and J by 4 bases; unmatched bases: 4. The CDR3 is CASSFGTGGGYGYTF. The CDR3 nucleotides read TGTGCCAGCAGCTTCGGGACAGGGGGAGGCTATGGCTACACCTTC. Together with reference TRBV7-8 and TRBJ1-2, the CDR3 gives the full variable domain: GAGVSQSPRYKVAKRGQDVALRCDPISGHVSLFWYQQALGQGPEFLTYFQNEAQLDKSGLPSDRFFAERPEGSVSTLKIQRTQQEDSAVYLCASSFGTGGGYGYTFGSGTRLTVV.

The CDR3, as DNA: TGCGCCAGCAGCCATCGCTCACAGGTCGCTGAAGCTTTCTTT. This translates into CASSHRSQVAEAFF. The gene calls are TRBV4-3 and TRBJ1-1; D perhaps matches TRBD1 (5 bases). Germline CDR1 and CDR2: LGHNA and YSLEER. V was clipped by 3 bases and J by 6 bases, with 14 bases between them. The CDR3 covers 14 residues.